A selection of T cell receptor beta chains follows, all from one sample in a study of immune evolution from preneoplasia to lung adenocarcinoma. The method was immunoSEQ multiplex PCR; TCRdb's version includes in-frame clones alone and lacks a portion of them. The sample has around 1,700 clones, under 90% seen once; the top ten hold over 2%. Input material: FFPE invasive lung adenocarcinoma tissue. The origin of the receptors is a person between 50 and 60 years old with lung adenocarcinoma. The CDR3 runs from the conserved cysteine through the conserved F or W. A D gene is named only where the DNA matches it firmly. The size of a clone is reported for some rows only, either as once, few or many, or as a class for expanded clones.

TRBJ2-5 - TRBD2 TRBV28 TGTGCCAGCAGTCCCAAGCTTTTGCGGGGGAGCCAAGAGACCCAGTACTTC CASSPKLLRGSQETQYF
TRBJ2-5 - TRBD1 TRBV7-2 TGTGCCAGCAGCTTAGTAACAGGGGTATCTCAAGAGACCCAGTACTTC CASSLVTGVSQETQYF
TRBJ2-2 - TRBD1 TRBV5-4 TGTGCCAGCAGCCGTGGGACAGGGATAGACACCGGGGAGCTGTTTTTT CASSRGTGIDTGELFF
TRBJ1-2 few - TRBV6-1 TGTGCCAGCAGCCTCGAATCTTATGGCTACACCTTC CASSLESYGYTF
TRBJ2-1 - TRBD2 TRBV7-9 TGTGCCAGCAGCTTAACTAGCGGGAGATTTTTTGATGAGCAGTTCTTC CASSLTSGRFFDEQFF
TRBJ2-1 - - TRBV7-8 TGTGCCAGCCAACGACTCCGCGACCTCAATGAGCAGTTCTTC CASQRLRDLNEQFF
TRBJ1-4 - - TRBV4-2 TGTGCCAGCAGCCCAGGGCAGGGAGAAAAACTGTTTTTT CASSPGQGEKLFF
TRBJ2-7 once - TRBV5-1 TGCGCCAGCAGCTTGAGCGGACAATCCTACGAGCAGTACTTC CASSLSGQSYEQYF
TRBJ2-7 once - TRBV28 TGTGCCAGCAGTCCCCCCGGCTCGGACTACGAGCAGTACTTC CASSPPGSDYEQYF
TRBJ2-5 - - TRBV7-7 TGTGCTAGCAGCTTGGGGCCGAGCGGGGAGACCCAGTACTTC CASSLGPSGETQYF
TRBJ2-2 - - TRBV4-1 TGCGCCAGCAGCCCCGGAAACGCCGGGGAGCTGTTTTTT CASSPGNAGELFF
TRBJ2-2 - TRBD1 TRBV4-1 TGCGCCAGCAGCCAAGCTTCGCCAGGGACAGTAAACACCGGGGAGCTGTTTTTT CASSQASPGTVNTGELFF
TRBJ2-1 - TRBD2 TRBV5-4 TGTGCCAGCAGCTTGTTAGCGGGGGGGCCCGGTGAGCAGTTCTTC CASSLLAGGPGEQFF
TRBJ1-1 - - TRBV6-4 TGTGCCAGCAGTGCGGAGGGAGGGCTGGGCACTGAAGCTTTCTTT CASSAEGGLGTEAFF
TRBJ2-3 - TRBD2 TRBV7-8 TGTGCCAGCAGCCTCGGACTAGCGGCCCGATCGGCGCAGTATTTT CASSLGLAARSAQYF
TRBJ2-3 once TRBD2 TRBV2 TGTGCCAGCAGTGCGGGGACTAGCGGGGGGGCAGATACGCAGTATTTT CASSAGTSGGADTQYF
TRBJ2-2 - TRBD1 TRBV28 TGTGCCAGCAGTCCAACCTTTCCACAGGGGACCGGGGAGCTGTTTTTT CASSPTFPQGTGELFF
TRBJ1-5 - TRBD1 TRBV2 TGTGCCAGCAGTAGGGGGCCGGGCAATCAGCCCCAGCATTTT CASSRGPGNQPQHF
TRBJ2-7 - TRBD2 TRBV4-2 TGTGCCAGCAGCCAAGCGGATAGCGGGGCTTACGAGCAGTACTTC CASSQADSGAYEQYF
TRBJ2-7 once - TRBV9 TGTGCCAGCAGCGTTGAGGGTGGGGAGAGCTACGAGCAGTACTTC CASSVEGGESYEQYF
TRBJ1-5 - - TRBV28 TGTGCCAGCAGTTTAACTGGGGGTTATCAGCCCCAGCATTTT CASSLTGGYQPQHF
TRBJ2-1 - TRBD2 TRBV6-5 TGTGCCAGTAAACTAGCGCCGCCCTCCTACAATGAGCAGTTCTTC CASKLAPPSYNEQFF
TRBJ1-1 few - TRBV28 TGTGCCAGCAGCCCGAAGATGAACACTGAAGCTTTCTTT CASSPKMNTEAFF
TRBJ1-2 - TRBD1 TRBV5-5 TGTGCCAGCAGCTGGGACAGGGGCGCGAACTATGGCTACACCTTC CASSWDRGANYGYTF
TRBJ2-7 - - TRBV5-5 TGTGCCAGCAGCTTAACTAGCCAAGCCGAGCAGTACTTC CASSLTSQAEQYF
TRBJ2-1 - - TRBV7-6 TGTGCCAGCAGCTTAGTCCTGGGGTCGGATGAGCAGTTCTTC CASSLVLGSDEQFF
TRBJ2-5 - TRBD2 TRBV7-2 TGTGCCAGCTCGCGACTAGCGGTCCAAGAGACCCAGTACTTC CASSRLAVQETQYF
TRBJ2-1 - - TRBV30 TGTGCCTGGAGTGCCGTCTACAATGAGCAGTTCTTC CAWSAVYNEQFF
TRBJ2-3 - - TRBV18 TGTGCCAGCTCACCAATGGACAGCACAGATACGCAGTATTTT CASSPMDSTDTQYF
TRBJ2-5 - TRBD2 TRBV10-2 TGCGCCAGCAGTACCGGGACTAGCGGAGAGACCCAGTACTTC CASSTGTSGETQYF
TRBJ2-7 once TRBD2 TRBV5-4 TGTGCCAGCAGCTTAGGGACTAGCGGGGCCTACGAGCAGTACTTC CASSLGTSGAYEQYF
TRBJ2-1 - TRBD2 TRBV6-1 TGTGCCAGCAGTGAAAAGAGACTAGCGGCCTACAATGAGCAGTTCTTC CASSEKRLAAYNEQFF
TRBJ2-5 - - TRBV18 TGTGCCAGCTCCGCCAGGGGTCGAGAGACCCAGTACTTC CASSARGRETQYF
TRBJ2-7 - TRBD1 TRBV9 TGTGCCAGCAGCGTAGGGACAGGGGGCTCCTACGAGCAGTACTTC CASSVGTGGSYEQYF
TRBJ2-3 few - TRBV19 TGTGCCAGTAGAAACCCCGCGGACACAGATACGCAGTATTTT CASRNPADTDTQYF
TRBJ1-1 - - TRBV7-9 TGTGCCAGCAGCACCCGGGACCTTACGGGCACTGAAGCTTTCTTT CASSTRDLTGTEAFF
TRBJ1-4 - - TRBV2 TGTGCCAGCAGAGCCCGGGGGGACAACGGGGAAAAACTGTTTTTT CASRARGDNGEKLFF
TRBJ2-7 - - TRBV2 TGTGCCAGCAGGTCCACGGGGGAGCAGTACTTC CASRSTGEQYF
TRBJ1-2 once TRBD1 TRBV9 TGTGCCAGCAGCCTCACCGGGACAGATACAAACTATGGCTACACCTTC CASSLTGTDTNYGYTF
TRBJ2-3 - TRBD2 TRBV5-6 TGTGCCAGCAGCTCAGGGGGGGGACTAGCGGGAGGAGCTGGTGGGCAGTATTTT CASSSGGGLAGGAGGQYF
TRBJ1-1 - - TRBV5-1 TGCGCCAGCAGCGTAACAGGGTTCACTGAAGCTTTCTTT CASSVTGFTEAFF
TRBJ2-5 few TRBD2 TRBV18 TGTGCCAGCTCACCCTCAGCGGGAGGGCGCTTAGAGACCCAGTACTTC CASSPSAGGRLETQYF
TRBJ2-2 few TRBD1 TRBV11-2 TGTGCCAGCAGCCAACAGGGGTTCGGGGAGCTGTTTTTT CASSQQGFGELFF
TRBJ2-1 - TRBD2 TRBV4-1 TGCGCCAGCAGCCAAGCAGCGGGAGGGAGCGATGAGCAGTTCTTC CASSQAAGGSDEQFF
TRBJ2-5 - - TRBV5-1 TGCGCCAGCACCTTGGGAGAGACCCAGTACTTC CASTLGETQYF
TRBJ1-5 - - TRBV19 TGTGCCAGTAGTATCCAAGCTAGGCAGCCCCAGCATTTT CASSIQARQPQHF
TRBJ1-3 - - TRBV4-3 TGCGCCAGCAGCCCCGGGGGTTCTGGAAACACCATATATTTT CASSPGGSGNTIYF
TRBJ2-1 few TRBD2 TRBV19 TGTGCCAGTAGTACCAGCGGGAGTAATGAGCAGTTCTTC CASSTSGSNEQFF
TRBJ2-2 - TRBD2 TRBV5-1 TGCGCCAGCAGCTTGGTACCGGGACTAGCGGGAGGGAACACCGAGGAGCTGTTTTTT CASSLVPGLAGGNTEELFF
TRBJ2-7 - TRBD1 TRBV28 TGTGCCAGCAGGGGGACAGTTGGGGTTTCCTACGAGCAGTACTTC CASRGTVGVSYEQYF
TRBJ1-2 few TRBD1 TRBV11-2 TGTGCCAGCAGCCCCGGACAGGACTATGGCTACACCTTC CASSPGQDYGYTF